Listed below are T cell receptor beta chains from one sample, sequenced in a study of blood T cells in healthy people across ages. TCRdb re-derived calls from the 5' RACE reads in MiXCR, one entry per CDR3 protein. The top ten hold 7.9% of the sample, which has more than 1.4 million distinct CDR3 sequences, around 39% seen once. What was sequenced was blood. The source is a woman between 18 and 30 years old in good health. The CDR3 runs from the conserved cysteine through the conserved F or W. D genes are given only for firm matches. For some rows the clone size is stated as once, few or many, or as a class when expanded; others skip it.

CSASDRGYAHEQFF	TGCAGTGCAAGTGACAGGGGGTATGCCCATGAGCAGTTCTTC	NA	14	TRBV20-1	TRBJ2-1	TRBD1
CASSHSLSSGRDEQYF	TGTGCCAGCAGTCATTCCCTTAGTAGCGGGAGAGACGAGCAGTACTTC	NA	16	TRBV12-3/TRBV12-4	TRBJ2-7	TRBD2
CARKQGASDTQYF	TGTGCCAGAAAACAGGGCGCTAGCGATACGCAGTATTTT	NA	13	TRBV2	TRBJ2-3	NA
CASRPTLQGENTEAFF	TGTGCCAGCAGGCCCACCTTACAAGGGGAGAACACTGAAGCTTTCTTT	NA	16	TRBV7-9	TRBJ1-1	NA
CASANPGASYEQYF	TGTGCCAGCGCAAATCCAGGGGCATCCTACGAGCAGTACTTC	NA	14	TRBV4-2	TRBJ2-7	NA
CASSVEGQGNYGYTF	TGTGCCAGCAGCGTAGAGGGACAGGGTAACTATGGCTACACCTTC	NA	15	TRBV9	TRBJ1-2	TRBD1
CAGSEAGISNQPQHF	TGCGCCGGCAGTGAGGCAGGGATAAGCAATCAGCCCCAGCATTTT	NA	15	TRBV25-1	TRBJ1-5	NA
CASSSTTYNEQFF	TGTGCCAGCAGTTCGACCACCTACAATGAGCAGTTCTTC	few	13	TRBV2	TRBJ2-1	NA
CARDRGTYNEQYF	TGTGCCCGTGACAGGGGAACCTACAATGAGCAGTACTTC	once	13	TRBV30	TRBJ2-7	TRBD1
CSAREPVSGEKLFF	TGCAGTGCTAGAGAACCGGTCTCGGGGGAAAAACTGTTTTTT	NA	14	TRBV20-1	TRBJ1-4	NA
CASSPEWGVPGELFF	TGTGCCAGCAGCCCTGAGTGGGGGGTTCCCGGGGAGCTGTTTTTT	NA	15	TRBV9	TRBJ2-2	NA
CASSLGGLQNTEAFF	TGTGCCAGCAGTTTAGGGGGGCTCCAGAACACTGAAGCTTTCTTT	few	15	TRBV27	TRBJ1-1	NA
CASSTEGGTEAFF	TGTGCCAGCAGTACCGAAGGAGGGACTGAAGCTTTCTTT	few	13	TRBV2	TRBJ1-1	NA
CASSLTTHGSYEQYF	TGTGCCAGCAGCTTAACTACCCATGGCTCCTACGAGCAGTACTTC	NA	15	TRBV7-2	TRBJ2-7	NA
CASSQSGTSRNEQFF	TGTGCCAGCAGTCAATCAGGGACTAGCCGGAATGAGCAGTTCTTC	few	15	TRBV7-2	TRBJ2-1	TRBD2
CASSKSARPGAPYEQYF	TGTGCCAGCAGTAAGTCCGCTAGACCAGGGGCCCCCTACGAGCAGTACTTC	NA	17	TRBV2	TRBJ2-7	NA
CASSPWQRETQYF	TGTGCCAGCAGCCCGTGGCAGCGAGAGACCCAGTACTTC	many	13	TRBV13	TRBJ2-5	NA
CSAMLMGGSGTEAFF	TGCAGTGCTATGTTAATGGGAGGGTCGGGCACTGAAGCTTTCTTT	NA	15	TRBV20-1	TRBJ1-1	NA
CASSPGRNYNEQFF	TGTGCCAGCAGCCCAGGACGGAATTACAATGAGCAGTTCTTC	NA	14	TRBV12-3/TRBV12-4	TRBJ2-1	NA
CASSRSGRGDTQYF	TGTGCCAGCAGCCGTAGCGGGAGGGGAGATACGCAGTATTTT	few	14	TRBV12-3/TRBV12-4	TRBJ2-3	TRBD2
CASSFEWASGPNEQFF	TGTGCCAGCAGCTTCGAATGGGCTAGCGGGCCCAATGAGCAGTTCTTC	NA	16	TRBV7-8	TRBJ2-1	TRBD2
CASSVGTGEQYF	TGCGCCAGCAGCGTTGGGACAGGGGAGCAGTACTTC	few	12	TRBV5-1	TRBJ2-7	TRBD1
CASSLSLAGVDEQFF	TGCGCCAGCAGCTTGTCCCTAGCGGGAGTCGATGAGCAGTTCTTC	NA	15	TRBV5-1	TRBJ2-1	TRBD2
CAIRDLAGASYNEQFF	TGTGCCATCAGGGACCTAGCGGGGGCCTCCTACAATGAGCAGTTCTTC	few	16	TRBV10-3	TRBJ2-1	TRBD2
CASSPKQGNYGYTF	TGTGCCAGCAGCCCTAAACAGGGTAACTATGGCTACACCTTC	NA	14	TRBV11-1	TRBJ1-2	NA
CSAPHPETQYF	TGCAGTGCTCCACATCCAGAGACCCAGTACTTC	NA	11	TRBV20-1	TRBJ2-5	NA
CASRLDRDHGHTF	TGTGCCAGCAGACTGGACAGGGACCATGGCCACACCTTC	NA	13	TRBV6-1	TRBJ1-2	TRBD1
CATSDGGVVGNRQPQHF	TGTGCCACCAGTGATGGTGGAGTCGTTGGGAACCGTCAGCCCCAGCATTTT	NA	17	TRBV24-1	TRBJ1-5	NA
CTSQKADRVHEQYF	TGTACCAGCCAAAAGGCGGACAGGGTCCACGAGCAGTACTTC	NA	14	TRBV6-5	TRBJ2-7	TRBD1
CASSLGASSYNEQYF	TGTGCCAGCAGTTTGGGCGCGAGCTCCTACAATGAGCAGTACTTC	NA	15	TRBV27	TRBJ2-7	NA
CASRAKGQGALHGYTF	TGTGCCAGCAGGGCCAAAGGCCAGGGGGCGCTTCATGGCTACACCTTC	once	16	TRBV6-5	TRBJ1-2	TRBD1
CASTTRGTIKVNEQFF	TGTGCCAGCACCACTCGAGGGACTATCAAAGTCAATGAGCAGTTCTTC	NA	16	TRBV6-2/TRBV6-3	TRBJ2-1	TRBD2
CASSLPQKQKNTEAFF	TGTGCTAGCAGCTTGCCCCAAAAGCAGAAGAACACTGAAGCTTTCTTT	NA	16	TRBV7-9	TRBJ1-1	NA
CASSDRTSGGTQYF	TGCGCCAGCAGCGACAGGACTAGCGGGGGGACCCAGTACTTC	NA	14	TRBV5-1	TRBJ2-5	TRBD2
CASSVNAGRRTYEQYF	TGTGCCAGCAGTGTAAATGCCGGGCGCAGAACCTACGAGCAGTACTTC	NA	16	TRBV6-5	TRBJ2-7	NA
CATSREGGSSYNEQFF	TGTGCCACCAGCAGAGAAGGGGGGTCCTCCTACAATGAGCAGTTCTTC	NA	16	TRBV15	TRBJ2-1	NA
CASSSAGVGDTQYF	TGTGCCAGCAGCTCCGCGGGGGTTGGAGATACGCAGTATTTT	few	14	TRBV7-3	TRBJ2-3	TRBD2
CSARGVGGFTGELFF	TGCAGTGCTAGGGGGGTAGGGGGGTTCACCGGGGAGCTGTTTTTT	NA	15	TRBV20-1	TRBJ2-2	NA
CASSQDRSDGHTEAFF	TGTGCCAGCAGCCAAGATAGGTCAGACGGACACACTGAAGCTTTCTTT	few	16	TRBV4-2	TRBJ1-1	NA
CAWKKGATDEQYF	TGTGCCTGGAAAAAGGGGGCGACCGACGAGCAGTACTTC	NA	13	TRBV30	TRBJ2-7	TRBD1
CASSSGVVETQYF	TGTGCCAGCAGCTCCGGCGTCGTGGAGACCCAGTACTTC	few	13	TRBV7-8	TRBJ2-5	NA